This T cell receptor (beta chain) was captured by sequencing in a study of blood T cell repertoires in COVID-19. In the study overall: Samples representing acute and convalescent COVID-19 were sourced from the United States, Italy and Spain.

Participants were aged roughly 18 to 100 years from around 25 US areas. Donors in Cohort 3 who had recovered were those with two negative PCRs, healthcare professional clearance, or resolution of their symptoms. Data came from immunoSEQ multiplex PCR; TCRdb stores just in-frame clones and leaves some out. The sample holds approximately 200,000 clones, 85% seen once. The germline V and J ends were trimmed by 5 bases and 0 bases, with 17 bases remaining between them. Germline V gene sequence: CDR1 SGHTA, CDR2 FQGNSA. This CDR3 has 16 residues. The receptor comes from a man aged 40-49 years who had recovered from COVID-19. Sequencing used PBMCs or T cells enriched from blood (not recorded which). The V call is TRBV7-2, the J call TRBJ2-7; weak D call: TRBD2 (5 bases). The CDR3 loop reads CASSLEGGTSSYEQYF. CDR3 nucleotide sequence: TGTGCCAGCAGCCTTGAGGGCGGTACAAGCTCCTACGAGCAGTACTTC. The full variable domain, in which reference TRBV7-2 and TRBJ2-7 provide the parts outside the CDR3, is GAGVSQSPSNKVTEKGKDVELRCDPISGHTALYWYRQSLGQGLEFLIYFQGNSAPDKSGLPSDRFSAERTGGSVSTLTIQRTQQEDSAVYLCASSLEGGTSSYEQYFGPGTRLTVT.